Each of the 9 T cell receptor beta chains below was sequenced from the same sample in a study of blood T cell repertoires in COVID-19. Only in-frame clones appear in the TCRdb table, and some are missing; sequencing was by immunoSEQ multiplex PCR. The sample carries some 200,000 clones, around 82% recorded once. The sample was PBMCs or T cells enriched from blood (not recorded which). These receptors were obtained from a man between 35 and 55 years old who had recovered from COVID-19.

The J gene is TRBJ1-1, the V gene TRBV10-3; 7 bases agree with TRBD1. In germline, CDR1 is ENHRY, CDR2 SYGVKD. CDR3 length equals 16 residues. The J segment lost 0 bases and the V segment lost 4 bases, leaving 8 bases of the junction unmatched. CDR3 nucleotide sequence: TGTGCCATCAGTGCAGATAGGGGACAGTTGAACACTGAAGCTTTCTTT. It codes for CAISADRGQLNTEAFF.

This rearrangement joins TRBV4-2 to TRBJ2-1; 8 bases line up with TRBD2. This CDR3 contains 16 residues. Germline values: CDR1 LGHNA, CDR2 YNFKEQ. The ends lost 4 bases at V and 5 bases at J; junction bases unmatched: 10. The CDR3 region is CASSRTERELDNEQFF. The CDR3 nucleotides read TGTGCCAGCAGCCGGACGGAGCGGGAGCTCGACAATGAGCAGTTCTTC.

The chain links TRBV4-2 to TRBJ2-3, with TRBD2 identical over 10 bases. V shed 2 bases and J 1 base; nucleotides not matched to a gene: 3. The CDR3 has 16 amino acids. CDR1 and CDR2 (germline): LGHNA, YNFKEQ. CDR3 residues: CASSQTAGGGTDTQYF. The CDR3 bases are TGTGCCAGCAGCCAAACAGCGGGAGGGGGCACAGATACGCAGTATTTT.

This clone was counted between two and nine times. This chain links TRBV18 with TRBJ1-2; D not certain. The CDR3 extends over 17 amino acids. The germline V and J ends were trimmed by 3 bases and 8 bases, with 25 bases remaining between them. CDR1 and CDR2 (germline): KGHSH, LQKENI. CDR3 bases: TGTGCCAGCTCACCGCCCCTCGGGCGCGGGTTCGGGTACGGCTACACCTTC. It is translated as CASSPPLGRGFGYGYTF. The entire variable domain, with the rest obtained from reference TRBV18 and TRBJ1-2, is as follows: NAGVMQNPRHLVRRRGQEARLRCSPMKGHSHVYWYRQLPEEGLKFMVYLQKENIIDESGMPKERFSAEFPKEGPSILRIQQVVRGDSAAYFCASSPPLGRGFGYGYTFGSGTRLTVV.

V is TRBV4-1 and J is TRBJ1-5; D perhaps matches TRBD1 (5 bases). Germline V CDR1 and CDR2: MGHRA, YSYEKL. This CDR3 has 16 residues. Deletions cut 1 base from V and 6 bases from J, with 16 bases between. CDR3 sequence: CASSQGRGSGRQPQHF. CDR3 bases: TGCGCCAGCAGCCAAGGCCGGGGGTCAGGGCGTCAGCCCCAGCATTTT.

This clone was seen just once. This CDR3 is CASSEVGVAFF. CDR3 DNA: TGTGCCAGCAGTGAAGTCGGGGTTGCTTTCTTT. This rearrangement joins TRBV2 to TRBJ1-1; no reliable D call. The germline V gene encodes CDR1 SNHLY and CDR2 FYNNEI. This CDR3 is built from 11 residues. V lost 1 base to trimming and J lost 11 bases, with 8 bases between them.

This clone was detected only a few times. CDR3 DNA sequence: TGTGCCACCAGTGACCTGGGGACTAGCGGGGAGACCCAGTACTTC. Protein sequence: CATSDLGTSGETQYF. This sequence joins TRBV24-1 and TRBJ2-5, with 12 nucleotides matching TRBD2. The V and J ends lost 4 bases and 5 bases, in that order; junction bases with no gene match: 4. Germline CDR1 KGHDR, CDR2 SFDVKD. The CDR3 has 15 amino acids.

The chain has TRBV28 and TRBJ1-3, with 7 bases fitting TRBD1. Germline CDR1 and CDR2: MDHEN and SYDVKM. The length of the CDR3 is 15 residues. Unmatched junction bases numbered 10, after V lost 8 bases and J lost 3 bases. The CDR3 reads CASLSPGQLGNTIYF. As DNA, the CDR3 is TGTGCCAGCCTCTCACCGGGACAGCTTGGAAACACCATATATTTT.

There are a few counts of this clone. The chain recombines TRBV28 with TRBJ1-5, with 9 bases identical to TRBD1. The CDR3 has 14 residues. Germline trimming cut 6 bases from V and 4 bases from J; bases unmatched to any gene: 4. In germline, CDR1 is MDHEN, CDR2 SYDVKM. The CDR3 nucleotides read TGTGCCAGCAGAGGACAGGGGCCGAATCAGCCCCAGCATTTT. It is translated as CASRGQGPNQPQHF.